The 11 T cell receptor beta chains in this list originate from one sample, sequenced in a study of cytomegalovirus exposure and HLA in healthy donors. The primer mix had 60 Vbeta and 13 Jbeta primers. TCRdb keeps only in-frame clones here, not all; method: immunoSEQ multiplex PCR. Of roughly 65,000 clones in the sample, around 80% were seen once. The sequencing input was PBMCs. Source of these receptors: a young woman in good health and CMV-seronegative.

The chain links TRBV15 to TRBJ1-5; D gene uncertain. This CDR3 is built from 15 residues. Trimming removed 0 bases at V and 4 bases at J, with 10 bases between. Germline V lookup: CDR1 LNHNV, CDR2 YYDKDF (reference sequence). The CDR3 DNA sequence: TGTGCCACCAGCAGAGATCGACTAATAAATCAGCCCCAGCATTTT. Amino acids: CATSRDRLINQPQHF.

The chain is built from TRBV2 and TRBJ2-1; 7 bases match TRBD2. Germline assignment: CDR1 SNHLY and CDR2 FYNNEI. The CDR3 has 15 residues. The V gene end was trimmed by 5 bases and the J gene end by 6 bases; junction bases not matched to a gene: 10. The CDR3 is CASSLAESPPNEQFF. CDR3 in DNA: TGTGCCAGCAGTCTAGCGGAGTCCCCCCCCAATGAGCAGTTCTTC. Drawing the rest from reference TRBV2 and TRBJ2-1, the complete variable domain is EPEVTQTPSHQVTQMGQEVILRCVPISNHLYFYWYRQILGQKVEFLVSFYNNEISEKSEIFDDQFSVERPDGSNFTLKIRSTKLEDSAMYFCASSLAESPPNEQFFGPGTRLTVL.

Regarding this clone: Germline is not matched at one junction end, which may reflect a read error. The chain carries TRBV25-1 and TRBJ1-6; D remains unclear. Germline CDR1 reads MGHDK; CDR2 reads SYGVNS. The CDR3 totals 15 residues. In nucleotides, the CDR3 is TGTGCCAGCAGTGAATCGAGTTCCTATAAGTCACCCCTCCACTTT. It encodes CASSESSSYKSPLHF.

The chain is built from TRBV9 and TRBJ1-3; perhaps TRBD1 as D (5 bases). Germline CDR1 is SGDLS and CDR2 is YYNGEE. The V gene lost 3 bases and the J gene lost 0 bases, with 10 bases spanning the gap. The CDR3 is 15 residues long. The CDR3 bases are TGTGCCAGCAGCGCAGGGTCTACCTCTGGAAACACCATATATTTT. It codes for CASSAGSTSGNTIYF.

The chain couples TRBV4-3 to TRBJ2-7, with D maybe TRBD1 (6 bases). The CDR3 contains 15 residues. Germline CDR1 and CDR2: LGHNA and YSLEER. V lost 0 bases, J lost 1 base, and 10 bases lay in between. CDR3 DNA: TGCGCCAGCAGCCAAGATGATCAGGGGTCCTACGAGCAGTACTTC. Amino acid sequence: CASSQDDQGSYEQYF.

This chain uses TRBV4-1 with TRBJ1-2; 10 nucleotides line up with TRBD1. Per germline, CDR1 MGHRA and CDR2 YSYEKL. V shed 2 bases and J 4 bases; nucleotides not matched to a gene: 7. This CDR3 region has 16 residues. Here the CDR3 reads CASSQRDRGIGYGYTF. In DNA, the CDR3 is TGCGCCAGCAGCCAACGGGACAGGGGAATTGGCTATGGCTACACCTTC.

A note on this clone: Other DNA sequences within the sample encode an identical CDR3. V usage is TRBV2 and J usage is TRBJ2-1; D call uncertain. This CDR3 is 11 amino acids long. V lost 6 bases and J lost 4, with 4 bases in between. Germline V gene lookup returns CDR1 SNHLY and CDR2 FYNNEI. Here the CDR3 reads CASSTYNEQFF. As DNA, the CDR3 is TGTGCCAGCAGCACATACAATGAGCAGTTCTTC.

The chain links TRBV30 to TRBJ1-2; TRBD1 matches at 7 bases. V gave up 0 bases and J gave up 7 bases; unmatched junction bases: 8. The CDR3 has 14 residues. Germline loops: CDR1 GTSNPN, CDR2 SVGIG (reference sequence). CDR3 bases: TGTGCCTGGAGTGTAGGACAGGCGGTTTCTGGCTACACCTTC. This encodes CAWSVGQAVSGYTF.

V is TRBV7-8 and J is TRBJ2-7; 9 bases are shared with TRBD1. The germline V gene has CDR1 SGHVS and CDR2 FQNEAQ. CDR3 length equals 15 residues. The trim removed 1 base at V and 7 bases at J, leaving 8 bases unmatched. The CDR3 here is CASSLVQGQGREQYF. The CDR3 DNA is TGTGCCAGCAGCTTAGTTCAGGGACAGGGACGGGAGCAGTACTTC.

This clone showed up just a few times. The DNA for the CDR3 is TGCAGCGGCCGCCGGGACAGGGGCAATGAGCAGTTCTTC. It yields the protein CSGRRDRGNEQFF. V usage is TRBV29-1 and J usage is TRBJ2-1; 10 nucleotides match TRBD1. The ends lost 7 bases at V and 6 bases at J; junction bases unmatched: 6. Germline V gives CDR1 SQVTM, CDR2 ANQGSEA. This CDR3 region has 13 residues.

The chain uses TRBV9 and TRBJ1-5; D unresolved. The CDR3 totals 13 residues. The germline gives CDR1 SGDLS, CDR2 YYNGEE. Trimming left V 3 bases short and J 2 bases short, with 6 bases between. The DNA of the CDR3 is TGTGCCAGCAGCGCGGTGGGCAATCAGCCCCAGCATTTT. It encodes CASSAVGNQPQHF.